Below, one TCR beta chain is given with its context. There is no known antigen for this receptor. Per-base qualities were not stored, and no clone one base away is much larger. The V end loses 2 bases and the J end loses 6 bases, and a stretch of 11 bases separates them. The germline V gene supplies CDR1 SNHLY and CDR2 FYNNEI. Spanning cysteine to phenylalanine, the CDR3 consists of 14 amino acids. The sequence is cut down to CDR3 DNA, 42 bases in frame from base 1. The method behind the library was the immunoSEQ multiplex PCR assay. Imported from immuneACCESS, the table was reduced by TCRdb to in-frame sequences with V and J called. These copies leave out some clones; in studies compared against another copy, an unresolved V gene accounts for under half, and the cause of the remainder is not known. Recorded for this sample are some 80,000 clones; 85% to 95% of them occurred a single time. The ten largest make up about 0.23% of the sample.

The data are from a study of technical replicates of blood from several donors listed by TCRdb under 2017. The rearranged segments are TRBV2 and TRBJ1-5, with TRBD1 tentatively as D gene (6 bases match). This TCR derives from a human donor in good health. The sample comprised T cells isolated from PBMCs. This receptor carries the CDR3 CASSESRGSQPQHF. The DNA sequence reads TGTGCCAGCAGTGAATCTAGGGGGAGTCAGCCCCAGCATTTT. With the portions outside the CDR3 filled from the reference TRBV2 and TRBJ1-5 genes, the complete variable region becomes EPEVTQTPSHQVTQMGQEVILRCVPISNHLYFYWYRQILGQKVEFLVSFYNNEISEKSEIFDDQFSVERPDGSNFTLKIRSTKLEDSAMYFCASSESRGSQPQHFGDGTRLSIL.